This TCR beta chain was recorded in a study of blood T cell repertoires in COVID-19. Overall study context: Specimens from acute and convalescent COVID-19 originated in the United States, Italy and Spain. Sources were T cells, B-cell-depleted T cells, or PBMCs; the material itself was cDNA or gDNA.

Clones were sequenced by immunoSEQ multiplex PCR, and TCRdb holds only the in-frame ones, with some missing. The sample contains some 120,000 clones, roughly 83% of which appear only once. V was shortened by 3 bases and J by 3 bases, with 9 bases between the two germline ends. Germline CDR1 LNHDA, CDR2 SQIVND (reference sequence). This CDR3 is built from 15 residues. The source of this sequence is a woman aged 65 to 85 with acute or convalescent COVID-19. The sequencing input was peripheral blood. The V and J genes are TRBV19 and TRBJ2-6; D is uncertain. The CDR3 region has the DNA TGTGCCAGTAGTATCTCCCTCGGTGGGGCCAACGTCCTGACTTTC. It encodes CASSISLGGANVLTF.